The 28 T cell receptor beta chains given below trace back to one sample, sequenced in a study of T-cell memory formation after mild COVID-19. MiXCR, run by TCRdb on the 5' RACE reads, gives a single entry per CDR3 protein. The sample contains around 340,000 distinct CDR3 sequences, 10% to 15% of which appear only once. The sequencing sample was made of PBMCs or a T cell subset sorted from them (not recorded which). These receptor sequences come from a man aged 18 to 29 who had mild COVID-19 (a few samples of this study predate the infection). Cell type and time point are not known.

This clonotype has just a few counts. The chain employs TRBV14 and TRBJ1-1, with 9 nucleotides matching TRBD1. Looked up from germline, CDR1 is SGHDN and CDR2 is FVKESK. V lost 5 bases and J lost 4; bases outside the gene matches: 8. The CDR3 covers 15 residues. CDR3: CASSSQGAQSTEAFF. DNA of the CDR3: TGTGCCAGCAGCTCACAGGGGGCGCAGAGCACTGAAGCTTTCTTT.

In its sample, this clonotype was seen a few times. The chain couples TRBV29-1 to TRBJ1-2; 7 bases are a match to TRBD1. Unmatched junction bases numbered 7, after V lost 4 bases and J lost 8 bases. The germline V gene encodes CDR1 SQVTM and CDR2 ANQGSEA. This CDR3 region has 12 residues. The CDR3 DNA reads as TGCAGCGTTGGAACAGGGGTTGGCGGCTACACCTTC. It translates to CSVGTGVGGYTF. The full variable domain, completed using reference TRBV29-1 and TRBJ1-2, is SAVISQKPSRDICQRGTSLTIQCQVDSQVTMMFWYRQQPGQSLTLIATANQGSEATYESGFVIDKFPISRPNLTFSTLTVSNMSPEDSSIYLCSVGTGVGGYTFGSGTRLTVV.

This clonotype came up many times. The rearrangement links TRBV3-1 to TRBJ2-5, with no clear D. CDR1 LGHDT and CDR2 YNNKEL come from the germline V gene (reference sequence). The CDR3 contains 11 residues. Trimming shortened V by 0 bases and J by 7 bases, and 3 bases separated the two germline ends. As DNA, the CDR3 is TGTGCCAGCAGCCAAGAGGGGACCCAGTACTTC. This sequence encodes CASSQEGTQYF.

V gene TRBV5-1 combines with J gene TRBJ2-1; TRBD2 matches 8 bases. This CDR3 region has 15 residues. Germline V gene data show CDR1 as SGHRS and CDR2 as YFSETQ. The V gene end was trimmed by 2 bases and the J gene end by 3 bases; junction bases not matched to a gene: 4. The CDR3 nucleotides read TGCGCCAGCAGCTTTGGCCTAGCGGGCTACAATGAGCAGTTCTTC. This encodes CASSFGLAGYNEQFF.

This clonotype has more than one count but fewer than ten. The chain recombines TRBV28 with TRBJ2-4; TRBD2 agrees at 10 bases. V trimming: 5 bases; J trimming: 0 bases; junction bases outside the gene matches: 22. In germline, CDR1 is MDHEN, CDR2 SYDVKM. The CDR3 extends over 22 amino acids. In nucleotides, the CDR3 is TGTGCCAGCAGTCTAGGACTGGTTGGTAGCGGGGGGTCTATACTAGCCAAAAACATTCAGTACTTC. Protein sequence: CASSLGLVGSGGSILAKNIQYF.

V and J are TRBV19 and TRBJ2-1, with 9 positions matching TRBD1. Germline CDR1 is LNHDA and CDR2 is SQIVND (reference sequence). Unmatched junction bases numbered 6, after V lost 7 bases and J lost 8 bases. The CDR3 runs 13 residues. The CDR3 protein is CASMHRGPYEQFF. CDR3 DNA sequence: TGTGCCAGTATGCACAGGGGGCCCTATGAGCAGTTCTTC.

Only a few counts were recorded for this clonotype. The CDR3 loop is CASSQERALETQYF. In nucleotides, the CDR3 is TGTGCCAGCAGCCAAGAACGTGCTTTGGAGACCCAGTACTTC. The V and J genes are TRBV14 and TRBJ2-5; D remains unclear. V was shortened by 0 bases and J by 5 bases, with 10 bases between the two germline ends. The CDR3 is 14 residues long. Germline V gene data show CDR1 as SGHDN and CDR2 as FVKESK. Full variable domain (outside the CDR3, taken from reference TRBV14 and TRBJ2-5): EAGVTQFPSHSVIEKGQTVTLRCDPISGHDNLYWYRRVMGKEIKFLLHFVKESKQDESGMPNNRFLAERTGGTYSTLKVQPAELEDSGVYFCASSQERALETQYFGPGTRLLVL.

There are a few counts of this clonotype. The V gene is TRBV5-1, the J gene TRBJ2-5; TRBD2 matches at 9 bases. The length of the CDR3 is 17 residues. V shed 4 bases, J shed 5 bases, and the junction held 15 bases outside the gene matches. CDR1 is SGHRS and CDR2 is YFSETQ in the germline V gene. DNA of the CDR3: TGCGCCAGCAGCCATCTAGGGGGACTAGCAATTGGGGAGACCCAGTACTTC. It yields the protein CASSHLGGLAIGETQYF. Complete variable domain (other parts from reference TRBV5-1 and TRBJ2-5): KAGVTQTPRYLIKTRGQQVTLSCSPISGHRSVSWYQQTPGQGLQFLFEYFSETQRNKGNFPGRFSGRQFSNSRSEMNVSTLELGDSALYLCASSHLGGLAIGETQYFGPGTRLLVL.

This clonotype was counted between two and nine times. CDR3 sequence reads: CASSYSQGHGYTF. CDR3 nucleotides: TGTGCCAGCAGTTACTCGCAGGGCCATGGCTACACCTTC. This chain joins TRBV6-5 and TRBJ1-2; D is possibly TRBD1 (5 bases). The CDR3 totals 13 residues. V was shortened by 0 bases and J by 6 bases, with 8 bases between the two germline ends. Germline CDR1 MNHEY, CDR2 SVGAGI.

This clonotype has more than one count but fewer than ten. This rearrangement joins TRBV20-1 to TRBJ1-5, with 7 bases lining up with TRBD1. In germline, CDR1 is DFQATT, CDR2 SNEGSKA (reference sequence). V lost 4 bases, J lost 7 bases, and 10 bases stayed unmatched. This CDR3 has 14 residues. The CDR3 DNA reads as TGCAGTGCTACCCCAACAGGGGTAGGGCAGCCCCAGCATTTT. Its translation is CSATPTGVGQPQHF.

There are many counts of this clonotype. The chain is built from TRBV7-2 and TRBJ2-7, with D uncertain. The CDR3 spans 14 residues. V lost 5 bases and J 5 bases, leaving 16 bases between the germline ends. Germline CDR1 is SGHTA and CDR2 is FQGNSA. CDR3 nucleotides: TGTGCCAGCAGCAGATCGGACGGCTACGACGAGCAGTACTTC. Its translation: CASSRSDGYDEQYF.

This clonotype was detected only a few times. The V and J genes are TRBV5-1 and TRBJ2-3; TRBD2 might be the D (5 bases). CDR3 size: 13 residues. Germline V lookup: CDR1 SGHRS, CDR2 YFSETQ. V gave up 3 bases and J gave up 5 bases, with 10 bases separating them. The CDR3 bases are TGCGCCAGCAGCTCGGAGGCCATAGATACGCAGTATTTT. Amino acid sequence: CASSSEAIDTQYF.

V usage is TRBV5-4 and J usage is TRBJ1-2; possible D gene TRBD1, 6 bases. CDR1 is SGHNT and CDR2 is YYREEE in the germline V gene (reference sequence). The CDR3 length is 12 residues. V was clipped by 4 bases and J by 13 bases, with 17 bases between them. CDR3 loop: CASSPRTAHLTF. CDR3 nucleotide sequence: TGTGCCAGCAGCCCGAGGACAGCTCATCTCACCTTC. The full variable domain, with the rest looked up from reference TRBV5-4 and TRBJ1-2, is ETGVTQSPTHLIKTRGQQVTLRCSSQSGHNTVSWYQQALGQGPQFIFQYYREEENGRGNFPPRFSGLQFPNYSSELNVNALELDDSALYLCASSPRTAHLTFGSGTRLTVV.

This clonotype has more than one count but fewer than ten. The CDR3 loop reads CASSLDRTEYGYTF. CDR3 bases: TGTGCCAGCAGCTTAGATCGGACGGAGTATGGCTACACCTTC. This chain links TRBV7-2 with TRBJ1-2, with D unresolved. Germline CDR1 reads SGHTA; CDR2 reads FQGNSA. The CDR3 is 14 amino acids. The germline V and J ends were trimmed by 1 base and 5 bases, with 11 bases remaining between them.

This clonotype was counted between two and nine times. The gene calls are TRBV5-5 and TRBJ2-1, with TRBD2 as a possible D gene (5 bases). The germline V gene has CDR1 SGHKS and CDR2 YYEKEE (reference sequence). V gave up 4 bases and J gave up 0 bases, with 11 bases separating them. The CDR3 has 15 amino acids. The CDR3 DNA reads TGTGCCAGCAGCGAGGACTGGAGCTCCTACAATGAGCAGTTCTTC. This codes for CASSEDWSSYNEQFF.

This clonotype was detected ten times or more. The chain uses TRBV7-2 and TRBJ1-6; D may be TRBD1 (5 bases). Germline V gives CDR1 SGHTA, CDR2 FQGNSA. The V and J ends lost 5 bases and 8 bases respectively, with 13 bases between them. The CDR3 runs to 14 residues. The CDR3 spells CASSPRQSDSPLHF. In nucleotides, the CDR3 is TGTGCCAGCAGCCCCCGACAGTCGGATTCACCCCTCCACTTT. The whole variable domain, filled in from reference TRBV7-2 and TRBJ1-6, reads GAGVSQSPSNKVTEKGKDVELRCDPISGHTALYWYRQSLGQGLEFLIYFQGNSAPDKSGLPSDRFSAERTGGSVSTLTIQRTQQEDSAVYLCASSPRQSDSPLHFGNGTRLTVT.

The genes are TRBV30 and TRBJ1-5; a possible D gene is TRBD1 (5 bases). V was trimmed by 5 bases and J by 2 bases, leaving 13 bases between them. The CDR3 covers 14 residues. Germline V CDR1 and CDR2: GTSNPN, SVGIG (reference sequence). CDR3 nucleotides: TGTGCCTGGCAGGAGGGGATGGGCAATCAGCCCCAGCATTTT. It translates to CAWQEGMGNQPQHF.

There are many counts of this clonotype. The CDR3 region is CASSPQGRVQETQYF. CDR3 in DNA: TGCGCCAGCAGCCCGCAAGGTCGGGTCCAAGAGACCCAGTACTTC. The gene calls are TRBV5-1 and TRBJ2-5; no clear D. This CDR3 is 15 amino acids long. The V gene's germline CDR1 is SGHRS and CDR2 YFSETQ. The V and J ends lost 4 bases and 1 base respectively, with 14 bases between them.

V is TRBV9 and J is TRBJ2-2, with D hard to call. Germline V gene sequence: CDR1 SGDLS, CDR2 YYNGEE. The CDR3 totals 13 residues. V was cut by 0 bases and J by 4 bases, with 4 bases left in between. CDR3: CASSVDPTGELFF. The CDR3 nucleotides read TGTGCCAGCAGCGTAGACCCCACCGGGGAGCTGTTTTTT.

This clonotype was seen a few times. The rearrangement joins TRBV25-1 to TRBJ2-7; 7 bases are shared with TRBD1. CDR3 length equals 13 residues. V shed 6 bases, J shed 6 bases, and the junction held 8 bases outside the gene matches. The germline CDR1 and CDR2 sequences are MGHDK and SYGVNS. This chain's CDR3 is CASRSSTGSEQYF. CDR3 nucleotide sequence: TGTGCCAGCAGGAGCTCGACAGGGAGCGAGCAGTACTTC.

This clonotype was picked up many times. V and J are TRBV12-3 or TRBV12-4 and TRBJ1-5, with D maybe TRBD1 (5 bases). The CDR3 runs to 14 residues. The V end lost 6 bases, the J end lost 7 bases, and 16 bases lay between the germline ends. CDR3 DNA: TGTGCCAGCAGCCTGCAGGGAATTGAACAGCCCCAGCATTTT. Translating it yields CASSLQGIEQPQHF.

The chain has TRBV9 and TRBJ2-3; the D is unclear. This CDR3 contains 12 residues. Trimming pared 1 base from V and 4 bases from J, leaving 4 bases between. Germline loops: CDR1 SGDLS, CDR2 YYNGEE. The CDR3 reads CASSVQADTQYF. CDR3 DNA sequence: TGTGCCAGCAGCGTACAGGCAGATACGCAGTATTTT.

Written as DNA, the CDR3 is TGCAGTGCTAGAGCGTCTGGGAAGATAGATCAGCCCCAGCATTTT. Amino acid sequence: CSARASGKIDQPQHF. The gene calls are TRBV20-1 and TRBJ1-5, with D uncertain. Germline V gene sequence: CDR1 DFQATT, CDR2 SNEGSKA (reference sequence). CDR3 length: 15 amino acids. V was trimmed by 1 base and J by 5 bases, leaving 15 bases between them.

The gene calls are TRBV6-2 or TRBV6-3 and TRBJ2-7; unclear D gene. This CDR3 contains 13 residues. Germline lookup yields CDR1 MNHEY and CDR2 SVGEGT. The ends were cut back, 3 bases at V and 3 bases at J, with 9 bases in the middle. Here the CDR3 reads CASSYVNGYEQYF. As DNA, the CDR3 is TGTGCCAGCAGTTATGTAAACGGCTACGAGCAGTACTTC.

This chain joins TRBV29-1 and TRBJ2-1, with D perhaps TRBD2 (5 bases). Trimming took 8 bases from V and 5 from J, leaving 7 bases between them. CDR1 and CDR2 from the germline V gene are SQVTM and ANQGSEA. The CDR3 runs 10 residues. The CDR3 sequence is CSTRDNEQFF. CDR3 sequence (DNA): TGCAGCACGCGGGACAATGAGCAGTTCTTC.

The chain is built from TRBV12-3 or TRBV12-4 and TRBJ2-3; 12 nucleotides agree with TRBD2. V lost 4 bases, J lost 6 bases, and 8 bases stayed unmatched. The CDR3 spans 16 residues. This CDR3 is CASSSPSGGAADTQYF. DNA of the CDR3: TGTGCCAGCAGTTCTCCTAGCGGGGGGGCCGCGGATACGCAGTATTTT.

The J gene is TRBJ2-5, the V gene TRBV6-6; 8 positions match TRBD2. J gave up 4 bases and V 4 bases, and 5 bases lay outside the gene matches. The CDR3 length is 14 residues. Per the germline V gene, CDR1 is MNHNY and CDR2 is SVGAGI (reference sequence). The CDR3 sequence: CASSLGAGAETQYF. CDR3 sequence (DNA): TGTGCCAGCAGTTTAGGAGCGGGGGCAGAGACCCAGTACTTC.

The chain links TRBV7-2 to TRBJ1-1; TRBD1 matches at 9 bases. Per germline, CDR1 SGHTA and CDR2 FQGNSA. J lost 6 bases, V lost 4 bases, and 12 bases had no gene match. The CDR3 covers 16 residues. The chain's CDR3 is CASSYMRGQGNSEAFF. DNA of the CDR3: TGTGCCAGCAGCTACATGAGGGGACAGGGTAACTCTGAAGCTTTCTTT.